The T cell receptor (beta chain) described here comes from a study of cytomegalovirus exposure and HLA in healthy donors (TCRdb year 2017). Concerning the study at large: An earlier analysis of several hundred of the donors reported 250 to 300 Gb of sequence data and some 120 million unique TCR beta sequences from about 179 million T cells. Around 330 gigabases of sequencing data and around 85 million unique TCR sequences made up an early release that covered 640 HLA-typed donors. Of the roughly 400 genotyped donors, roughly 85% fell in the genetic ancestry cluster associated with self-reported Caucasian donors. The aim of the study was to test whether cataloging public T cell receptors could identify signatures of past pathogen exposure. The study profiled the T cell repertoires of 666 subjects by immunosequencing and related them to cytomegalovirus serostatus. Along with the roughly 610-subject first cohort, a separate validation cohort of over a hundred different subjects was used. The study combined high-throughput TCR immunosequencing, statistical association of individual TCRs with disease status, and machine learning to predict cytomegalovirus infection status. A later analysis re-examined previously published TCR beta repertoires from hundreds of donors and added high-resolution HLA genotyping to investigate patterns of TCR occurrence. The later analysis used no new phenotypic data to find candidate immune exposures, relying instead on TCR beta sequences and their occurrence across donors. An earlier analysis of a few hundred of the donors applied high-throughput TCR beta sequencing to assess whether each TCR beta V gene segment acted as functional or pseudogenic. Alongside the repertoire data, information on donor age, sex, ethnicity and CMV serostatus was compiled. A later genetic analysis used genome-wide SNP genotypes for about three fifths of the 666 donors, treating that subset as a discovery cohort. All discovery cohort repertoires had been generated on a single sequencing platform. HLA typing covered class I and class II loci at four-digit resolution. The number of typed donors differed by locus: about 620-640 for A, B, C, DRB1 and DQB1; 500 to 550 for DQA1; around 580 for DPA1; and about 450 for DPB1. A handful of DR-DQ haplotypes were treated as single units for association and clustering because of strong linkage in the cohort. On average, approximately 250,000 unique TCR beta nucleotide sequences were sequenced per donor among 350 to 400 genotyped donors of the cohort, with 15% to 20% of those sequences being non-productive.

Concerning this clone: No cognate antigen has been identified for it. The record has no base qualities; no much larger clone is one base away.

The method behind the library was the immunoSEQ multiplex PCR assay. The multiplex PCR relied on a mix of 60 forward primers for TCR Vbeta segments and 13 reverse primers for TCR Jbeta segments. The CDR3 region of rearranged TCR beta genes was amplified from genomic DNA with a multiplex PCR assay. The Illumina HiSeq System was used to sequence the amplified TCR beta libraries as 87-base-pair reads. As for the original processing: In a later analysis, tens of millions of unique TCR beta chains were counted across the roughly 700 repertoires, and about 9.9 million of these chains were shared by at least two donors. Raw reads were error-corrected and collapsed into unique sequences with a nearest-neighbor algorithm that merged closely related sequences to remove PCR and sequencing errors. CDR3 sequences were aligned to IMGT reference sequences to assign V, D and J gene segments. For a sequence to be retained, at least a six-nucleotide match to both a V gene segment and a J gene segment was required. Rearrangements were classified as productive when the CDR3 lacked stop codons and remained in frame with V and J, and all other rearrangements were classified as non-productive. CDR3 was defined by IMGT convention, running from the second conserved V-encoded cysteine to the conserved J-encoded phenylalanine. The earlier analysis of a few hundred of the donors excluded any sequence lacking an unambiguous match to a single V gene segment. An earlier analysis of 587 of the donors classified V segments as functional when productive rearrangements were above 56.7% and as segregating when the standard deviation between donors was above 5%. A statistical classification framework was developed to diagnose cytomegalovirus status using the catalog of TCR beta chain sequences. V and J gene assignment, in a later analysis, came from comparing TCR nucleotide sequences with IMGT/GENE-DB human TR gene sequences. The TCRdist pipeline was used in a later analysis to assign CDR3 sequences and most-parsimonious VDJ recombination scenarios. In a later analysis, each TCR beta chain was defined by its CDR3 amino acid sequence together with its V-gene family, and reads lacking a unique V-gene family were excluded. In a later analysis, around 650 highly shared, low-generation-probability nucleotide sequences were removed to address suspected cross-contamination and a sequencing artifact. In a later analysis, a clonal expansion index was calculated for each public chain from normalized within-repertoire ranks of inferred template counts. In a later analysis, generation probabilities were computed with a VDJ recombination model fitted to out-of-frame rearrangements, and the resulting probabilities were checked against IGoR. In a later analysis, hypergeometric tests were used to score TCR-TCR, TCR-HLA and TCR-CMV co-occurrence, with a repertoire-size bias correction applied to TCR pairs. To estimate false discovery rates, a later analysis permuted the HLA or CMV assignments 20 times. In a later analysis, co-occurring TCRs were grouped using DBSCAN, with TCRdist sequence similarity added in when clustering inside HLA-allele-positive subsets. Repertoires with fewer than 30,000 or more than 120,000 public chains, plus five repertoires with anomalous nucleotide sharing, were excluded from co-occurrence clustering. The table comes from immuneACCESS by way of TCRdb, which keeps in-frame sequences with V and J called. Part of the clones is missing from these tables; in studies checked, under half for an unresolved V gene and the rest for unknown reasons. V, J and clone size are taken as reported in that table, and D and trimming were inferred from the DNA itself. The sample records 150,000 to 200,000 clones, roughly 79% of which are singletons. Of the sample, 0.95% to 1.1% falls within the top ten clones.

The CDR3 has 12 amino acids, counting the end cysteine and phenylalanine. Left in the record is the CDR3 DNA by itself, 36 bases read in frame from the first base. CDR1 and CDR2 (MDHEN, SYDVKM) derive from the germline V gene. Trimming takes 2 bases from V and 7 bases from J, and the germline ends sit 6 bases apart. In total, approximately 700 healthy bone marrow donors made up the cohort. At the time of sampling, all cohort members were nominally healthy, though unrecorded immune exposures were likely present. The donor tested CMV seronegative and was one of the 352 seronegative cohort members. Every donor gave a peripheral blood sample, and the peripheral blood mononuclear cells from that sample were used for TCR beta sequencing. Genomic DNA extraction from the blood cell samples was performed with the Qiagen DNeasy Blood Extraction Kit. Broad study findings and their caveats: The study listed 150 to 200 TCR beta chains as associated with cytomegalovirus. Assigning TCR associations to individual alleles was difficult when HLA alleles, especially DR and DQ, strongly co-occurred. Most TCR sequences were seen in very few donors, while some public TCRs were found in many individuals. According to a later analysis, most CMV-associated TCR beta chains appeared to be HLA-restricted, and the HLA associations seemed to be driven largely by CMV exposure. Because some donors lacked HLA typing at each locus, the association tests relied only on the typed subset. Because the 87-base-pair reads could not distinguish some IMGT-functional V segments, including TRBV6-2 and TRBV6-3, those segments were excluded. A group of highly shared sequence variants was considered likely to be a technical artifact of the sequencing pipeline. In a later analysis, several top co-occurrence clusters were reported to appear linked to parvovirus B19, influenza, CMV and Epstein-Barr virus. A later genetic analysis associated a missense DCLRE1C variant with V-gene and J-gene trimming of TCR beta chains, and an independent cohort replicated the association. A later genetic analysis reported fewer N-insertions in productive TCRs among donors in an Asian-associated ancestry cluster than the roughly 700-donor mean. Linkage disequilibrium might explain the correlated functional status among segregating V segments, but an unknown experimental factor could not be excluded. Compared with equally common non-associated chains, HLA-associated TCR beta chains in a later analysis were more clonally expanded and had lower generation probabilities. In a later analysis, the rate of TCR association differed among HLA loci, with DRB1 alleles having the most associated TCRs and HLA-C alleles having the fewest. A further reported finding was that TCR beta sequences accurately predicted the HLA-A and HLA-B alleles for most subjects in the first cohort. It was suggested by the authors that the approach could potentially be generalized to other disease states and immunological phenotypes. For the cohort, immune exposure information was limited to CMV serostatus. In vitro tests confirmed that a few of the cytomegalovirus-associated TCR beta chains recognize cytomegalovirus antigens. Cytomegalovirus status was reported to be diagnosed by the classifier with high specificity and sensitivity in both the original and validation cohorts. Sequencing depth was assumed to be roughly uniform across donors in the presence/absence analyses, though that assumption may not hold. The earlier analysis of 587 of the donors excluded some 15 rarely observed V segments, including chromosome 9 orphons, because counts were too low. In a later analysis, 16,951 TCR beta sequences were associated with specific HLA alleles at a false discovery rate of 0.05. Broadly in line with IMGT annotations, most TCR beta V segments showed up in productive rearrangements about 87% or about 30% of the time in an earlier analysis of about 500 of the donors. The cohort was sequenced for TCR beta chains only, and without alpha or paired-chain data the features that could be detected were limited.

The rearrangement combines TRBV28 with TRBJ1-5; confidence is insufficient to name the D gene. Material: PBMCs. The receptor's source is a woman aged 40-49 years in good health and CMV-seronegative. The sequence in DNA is TGTGCCAGCAGTTTAGTTTCGCAGCCCCAGCATTTT. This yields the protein CASSLVSQPQHF.